The entry that follows covers one T cell receptor (beta chain) sequence. No cognate antigen has been identified for it. No per-base quality is available; no much larger clone lies one base away. The cysteine opens and the phenylalanine closes a CDR3 of 15 amino acids. Here the CDR3 DNA is all that survives: 45 bases in frame from base 1. The CDR1 and CDR2 encoded by the germline V gene are ENHRY and SYGVKD. After removal of 10 bases from V and 5 bases from J, the junction retains 13 bases not matched to a gene. At one collaborating source in Seattle, patients were enrolled during active infection and were followed longitudinally through the course of disease. Collaborating institutions collected whole blood in K2EDTA tubes following their own protocols. Collaborator samples were shipped for TCRbeta analysis as frozen whole blood, isolated PBMCs, or DNA extracted from either sample type. These data belong to a study of blood T cell repertoires in COVID-19 (TCRdb year 2020). Background for the entire study: The collaborator samples originated in the United States, Italy and Spain and spanned the acute and convalescent phases of COVID-19. The material from the prospective study consisted of cDNA or gDNA derived from T cells, B-cell-depleted T cells, or PBMCs. Subjects who had been exposed to COVID-19, were actively infected with it, or had recovered from it provided the deeply sampled blood TCRbeta repertoires that made up the dataset. The repertoires were released in a freely available public database intended as a resource for research on the immune response to SARS-CoV-2. Samples were obtained from the ongoing ImmuneRACE study (first 160 participants) and from some 1,300 subjects provided by 6 global collaborators. Nearly every sample came with metadata listing a de-identified subject ID, COVID-19 status, age in years and sex. Where HLA class I and class II types were available, the types were taken from metadata supplied by the sample provider, not from assay-based typing. Paper-wide results and their limitations: Clinical and demographic metadata were provided uncurated, with the amount varying by source and participant.

TCRbeta CDR3 regions were amplified from genomic DNA by means of the immunoSEQ Assay, a bias-controlled multiplex PCR. Turning to the authors' computational methods: The number of nucleated cells in each sample was estimated from the amplification of reference gene primers within the assay. Sequence reads were collapsed and filtered to measure the absolute abundance of every unique TCRbeta CDR3 rearrangement. Productive Simpson clonality was computed per sample as the square root of Simpson's diversity index over productive rearrangements. TCRdb mirrors the immuneACCESS table, restricted to in-frame sequences. Some clones are absent from its copies; in checked studies, under half trace to an unresolved V gene, and the reason for the others is unknown. Clone size and V and J calls were adopted from that table, with D and trimming inferred from the DNA. The sample table contains fewer than 300,000 clones; only one count was recorded for roughly nine tenths of them. The biggest ten clones account for 2% to 2.5% of the sample.

The V and J segments used are TRBV10-3 and TRBJ2-1, and TRBD2 aligns with 8 junction nucleotides. Sequencing used peripheral blood. This TCR came from a woman aged 30 to 39 with COVID-19, enrolled during active disease. The CDR3 protein: CATRTGQRGNNEQFF. In nucleotide form, the sequence is TGTGCCACCAGGACGGGCCAGCGGGGGAACAATGAGCAGTTCTTC.